This TCR beta chain was obtained from a study of Graves' ophthalmopathy and Graves' hyperthyroidism. General study findings and limits: For separating ophthalmopathy from stable hyperthyroidism, a 13-signature model gave approximately 90% sensitivity and roughly 78% specificity. The blood repertoire also included most expanded thyroid clonotypes above 0.001 frequency.

Amplification targeted the TCR beta CDR3 regions, with RNA transcripts as the source material. Scientists carried out first-round RT-PCR using HTBI primers and then a second-round multiplex PCR. TCRdb reprocessed the multiplex PCR reads via MiXCR and lists one record per CDR3 protein. The sample contains a few hundred thousand distinct CDR3 sequences, 39% of which appear only once. V was pared by 0 bases and J by 1 base, with 2 bases of the junction left unmatched. The germline V gene has CDR1 DFQATT and CDR2 SNEGSKA (reference sequence). The CDR3 covers 15 residues. Enrolled hyperthyroidism patients had a new diagnosis, a duration under 2 months, and an age of 18 to 65. The diagnosis was founded upon clinical symptoms, serum thyroxine, TRAb, thyroid ultrasound and orbital computed tomography. A note on this clonotype: Its antigen is still unknown.

This clonotype was sampled from an adult man with Graves' hyperthyroidism. The chain links TRBV20-1 to TRBJ2-3; TRBD2 matches at 9 bases. The sequenced sample consisted of peripheral blood or thyroid tissue (not recorded which). The CDR3 DNA follows: TGCAGTGCTAGAGATCAGCGGGGGGGCACAGATACGCAGTATTTT. Its protein product is CSARDQRGGTDTQYF.